One and the same sample provided the 5 T cell receptor beta chains below, sequenced in a study of blood T cell repertoires in COVID-19. Generated by immunoSEQ multiplex PCR, the TCRdb table keeps only in-frame clones and is missing some. The data contain fewer than 250,000 clones, less than 85% of them seen just once; the ten biggest clones take up roughly 12%. The sequencing sample was made of peripheral blood. These receptors all stem from a woman between 45 and 60 years old with acute or convalescent COVID-19.

V is TRBV9 and J is TRBJ2-2; 8 bases line up with TRBD2. Trimming removed 5 bases from V and 6 bases from J; junction bases left unmatched: 6. Germline V gene sequence: CDR1 SGDLS, CDR2 YYNGEE. The CDR3 has 14 amino acids. CDR3 coding DNA: TGTGCCAGCAGGGCGGGGGGAGTGGCCGGGGAGCTGTTTTTT. This translates into CASRAGGVAGELFF.

The chain links TRBV2 to TRBJ2-7; no reliable D call. The V and J ends lost 2 bases and 3 bases respectively, with 5 bases between them. CDR3 size: 12 residues. CDR1 SNHLY and CDR2 FYNNEI come from the germline V gene. The DNA for the CDR3 is TGTGCCAGCAGTGAAACTGACTACGAGCAGTACTTC. Protein sequence: CASSETDYEQYF.

The chain uses TRBV5-1 and TRBJ2-7, with a tentative D call TRBD2 (5 bases). V lost 3 bases and J lost 6, with 10 bases in between. There are 12 residues in the CDR3. Germline CDR1 reads SGHRS; CDR2 reads YFSETQ. This CDR3 reads CASSYPSGEQYF. CDR3 in DNA: TGCGCCAGCAGCTACCCCAGCGGCGAGCAGTACTTC.

The genes are TRBV5-1 and TRBJ1-1; 9 bases match TRBD1. Germline V gene lookup returns CDR1 SGHRS and CDR2 YFSETQ. The CDR3 sequence is 13 residues long. J gave up 7 bases and V 6 bases, and 7 bases lay outside the gene matches. The CDR3 DNA follows: TGCGCCAGCAATCGGGACAGGGAGCGTGAAGCTTTCTTT. Protein: CASNRDREREAFF.

The V call is TRBV28, the J call TRBJ1-5; D is ambiguous. This CDR3 has 13 amino acids. V shed 1 base and J shed 5 bases, with 6 bases lying between them. CDR1 and CDR2 from the germline V gene are MDHEN and SYDVKM. The CDR3: CASSLYGDQPQHF. CDR3 coding DNA: TGTGCCAGCAGTTTATACGGGGATCAGCCCCAGCATTTT.